The rows below give T cell receptor beta chains drawn from one sample of a study of beta chain features in type 1 diabetes. Profiled with immunoSEQ multiplex PCR; TCRdb holds only in-frame clones, not every one. Among hundreds of thousands of clones listed, 30% were seen once. Sample: naive CD4+ T cells from blood. These receptors were obtained from a man between 18 and 29 years old in good health. The CDR3 runs from the conserved cysteine through the conserved F or W. A D gene is named only where the DNA matches it firmly. Some rows mark clone size as missing; the rest say once, few, many or name a class of expanded clone.

clone size	V gene	D gene	J gene	CDR3 protein	CDR3 DNA
.	TRBV5-1	.	TRBJ1-1	CASGLRGGTEAFF	TGCGCCAGCGGACTGCGGGGAGGGACTGAAGCTTTCTTT
few	TRBV10-3	.	TRBJ1-5	CAIRGAPRQPQHF	TGTGCCATCCGGGGGGCGCCCCGGCAGCCCCAGCATTTT
.	TRBV9	TRBD2	TRBJ2-1	CASSPIPRGSLNEQFF	TGTGCCAGCAGCCCCATACCCCGCGGGAGCTTGAATGAGCAGTTCTTC
few	TRBV15	.	TRBJ2-7	CATSRQTPMGEQYF	TGTGCCACCAGCAGACAAACGCCAATGGGCGAGCAGTACTTC
few	TRBV7-2	TRBD2	TRBJ2-7	CASSPIAGAAYEQYF	TGTGCCAGCAGCCCTATAGCGGGAGCCGCCTACGAGCAGTACTTC
few	TRBV7-9	.	TRBJ2-7	CASSLVRQAKADEQYF	TGTGCCAGCAGCTTAGTAAGACAGGCTAAGGCAGACGAGCAGTACTTC
.	TRBV7-2	TRBD1	TRBJ2-6	CASSQDRAGANVLTF	TGTGCCAGCAGCCAGGACAGGGCTGGGGCCAACGTCCTGACTTTC
few	TRBV5-1	.	TRBJ2-1	CASRGLEGGEQFF	TGCGCCAGCAGGGGTTTGGAGGGAGGCGAGCAGTTCTTC
few	TRBV6-1	.	TRBJ2-7	CASSAAVSHEQYF	TGTGCCAGCAGTGCGGCAGTGTCACACGAGCAGTACTTC
.	TRBV7-2	TRBD1	TRBJ2-5	CASSWDSGETQYF	TGTGCCAGCAGCTGGGACAGTGGCGAGACCCAGTACTTC
few	TRBV18	.	TRBJ2-6	CASSPQRLSGANVLTF	TGTGCCAGCTCACCACAGAGATTGTCTGGGGCCAACGTCCTGACTTTC
few	TRBV14	.	TRBJ1-2	CASSQGEITGYTF	TGTGCCAGCAGCCAAGGAGAAATTACAGGCTACACCTTC
few	TRBV29-1	TRBD2	TRBJ2-3	CSVGESGRKGGTQYF	TGCAGCGTTGGAGAGAGCGGGAGAAAGGGGGGTACGCAGTATTTT
.	TRBV30	.	TRBJ2-3	CAWSFGSTDTQYF	TGTGCCTGGAGTTTCGGCAGCACAGATACGCAGTATTTT
few	TRBV29-1	.	TRBJ2-5	CSALDRQETQYF	TGCAGCGCCCTGGACAGACAAGAGACCCAGTACTTC
few	TRBV9	TRBD2	TRBJ2-1	CASSLSPSGRGNEQFF	TGTGCCAGCAGCCTCAGCCCTAGCGGGAGAGGGAATGAGCAGTTCTTC
.	TRBV10-3	TRBD2	TRBJ2-5	CAIRTSGSGETQYF	TGTGCCATTAGGACTAGCGGGAGTGGAGAGACCCAGTACTTC
.	TRBV30	TRBD2	TRBJ2-7	CAWRVSGGTYEQYF	TGTGCCTGGAGGGTTAGCGGGGGGACCTACGAGCAGTACTTC
few	TRBV28	TRBD1	TRBJ2-7	CASRSNFGTGDYEQYF	TGTGCCAGCAGGAGTAATTTTGGGACAGGGGACTACGAGCAGTACTTC
.	TRBV5-1	.	TRBJ1-2	CASSLDGNYGYTF	TGCGCCAGCAGCTTGGACGGAAACTATGGCTACACCTTC
few	TRBV30	.	TRBJ2-7	CAWTGRDEQYF	TGTGCCTGGACCGGCCGCGACGAGCAGTACTTC
.	TRBV30	.	TRBJ2-3	CAWSVAARLTDTQYF	TGTGCCTGGAGTGTAGCGGCAAGGCTTACAGATACGCAGTATTTT
.	TRBV11-2	TRBD1	TRBJ2-3	CASSPRTGGRIADTQYF	TGTGCCAGCAGCCCGAGGACAGGGGGCAGGATCGCAGATACGCAGTATTTT
.	TRBV19	TRBD2	TRBJ2-7	CASSPRTSGRGIDGQYF	TGTGCCAGTAGTCCGAGGACTAGCGGGAGGGGAATTGACGGGCAGTACTTC
.	TRBV30	.	TRBJ1-1	CAWSVRSGTEAFF	TGTGCCTGGAGTGTAAGATCAGGCACTGAAGCTTTCTTT
.	TRBV7-9	.	TRBJ2-7	CASSLSSIMGEQYF	TGTGCCAGCAGCTTAAGTTCTATAATGGGCGAGCAGTACTTC
.	TRBV10-3	.	TRBJ2-4	CAISEASTILGNIQYF	TGTGCCATCAGTGAAGCTAGTACTATACTAGGTAACATTCAGTACTTC
.	TRBV29-1	.	TRBJ2-2	CSVDSRGGELFF	TGCAGCGTTGATAGTAGGGGCGGGGAGCTGTTTTTT
few	TRBV30	.	TRBJ2-1	CAWGRRSGSYNEQFF	TGTGCCTGGGGCCGAAGGAGCGGCTCCTACAATGAGCAGTTCTTC
.	TRBV10-3	.	TRBJ2-1	CAISESRGDSPLSNEQFF	TGTGCCATCAGTGAGTCTAGGGGAGACAGTCCCTTGAGCAATGAGCAGTTCTTC
.	TRBV7-2	.	TRBJ2-7	CASSSIAMGEQYF	TGTGCCAGCAGTTCAATAGCAATGGGAGAGCAGTACTTC
.	TRBV25-1	TRBD2	TRBJ2-7	CASSRTSGSYEQYF	TGTGCCAGCTCGCGGACTAGCGGGAGTTACGAGCAGTACTTC
.	TRBV9	.	TRBJ1-1	CASSVMQGPTTEAFF	TGTGCCAGCAGCGTAATGCAGGGCCCTACCACTGAAGCTTTCTTT
.	TRBV4-2	.	TRBJ2-1	CASSRGGDSYNEQFF	TGTGCCAGCAGCCGAGGAGGGGACTCCTACAATGAGCAGTTCTTC
.	TRBV29-1	.	TRBJ2-5	CSVGVEETQYF	TGCAGCGTTGGGGTGGAAGAGACCCAGTACTTC
once	TRBV6-4	.	TRBJ2-3	CASSEQTNTDTQYF	TGTGCCAGCAGTGAACAGACCAACACAGATACGCAGTATTTT
.	TRBV9	.	TRBJ2-3	CASSVWGSTDTQYF	TGTGCCAGCAGCGTATGGGGGAGCACAGATACGCAGTATTTT
.	TRBV9	TRBD2	TRBJ2-3	CASSTTSIVPDTQYF	TGTGCCAGCAGCACGACTAGCATCGTCCCAGATACGCAGTATTTT
few	TRBV30	.	TRBJ1-1	CAWSWRVQGTEAFF	TGTGCCTGGAGTTGGAGGGTTCAGGGCACTGAAGCTTTCTTT
.	TRBV2	.	TRBJ2-7	CASTGEGARDEQYF	TGTGCCAGCACTGGCGAGGGTGCCAGGGACGAGCAGTACTTC
few	TRBV7-2	TRBD1	TRBJ2-4	CASSSQGQLAKNIQYF	TGTGCCAGCAGCTCCCAGGGACAGTTAGCCAAAAACATTCAGTACTTC
few	TRBV29-1	TRBD1	TRBJ2-7	CSGGQFYEQYF	TGCAGCGGGGGACAGTTCTACGAGCAGTACTTC